This T cell receptor beta chain came from a study of CD8 T cells in ankylosing spondylitis. The study's findings and limits: Within peripheral blood, clones linked to disease were CD8+ and relatively rare. Earlier literature documents some of the motif variants in reactive arthritis synovial fluid and blood. Characteristic, it appeared, of ankylosing spondylitis blood was a TCR beta motif of eight highly homologous variants.

Concerning this clonotype itself: Its antigen is undetermined.

With 4 bases removed from V and 4 bases from J, the gap between germline ends came to 20 bases. Germline V gene data show CDR1 as MNHNS and CDR2 as SASEGT. There are 17 residues in the CDR3. Preparation of TCR beta libraries was done by quantitative 5'-RACE with molecular barcodes. TCRdb redid the calling of the 5' RACE reads with MiXCR, one entry per CDR3 protein. The top ten clones hold about 15% of a sample with a few hundred thousand distinct CDR3 sequences, 6.5% to 10% of them seen once. This chain connects TRBV6-1 to TRBJ2-1, with D perhaps matching TRBD1 or TRBD2 (5 bases each). Sequences were obtained from blood, either unsorted or a sorted T cell fraction (not recorded which). The source of this sequence is a male donor with ankylosing spondylitis. The CDR3 sequence: CASSGDGVQAPYNEQFF. CDR3 nucleotides: TGTGCCAGCAGTGGGGACGGAGTACAGGCCCCATACAATGAGCAGTTCTTC.